The 30 T cell receptor beta chains below were found in one sample sequenced in a study of identical twins. TCRdb called the 5' RACE reads again in MiXCR, with one record for every CDR3 protein. The sample includes under 250,000 distinct CDR3 sequences, approximately 12% of them seen just once. The data were also submitted as part of a second study, on yellow fever vaccine responses in identical twins.

The specimen sequenced was memory (CD45RO+) T cells sorted from blood. These receptors all come from a woman under 30 in good health.

Remarks on this clonotype: A junction boundary mismatches the germline segment, possibly from a read error. This chain connects TRBV12-3 or TRBV12-4 to TRBJ2-1, with 11 bases matching TRBD2. The CDR3 has 18 amino acids. DNA for the CDR3: TGTACCAGCAGTTTAGATACTAGCGGGAGTAGCTCCTACAATGAGCAGTTCTTC. Protein: CTSSLDTSGSSSYNEQFF.

V is TRBV2 and J is TRBJ1-5; D is unresolved. The CDR3 has 14 residues. CDR1 is SNHLY, CDR2 FYNNEI, per germline. V lost 6 bases, J lost 5 bases, and 14 bases lay in between. The CDR3 region is CASSRASGYQPQHF. CDR3 sequence (DNA): TGTGCCAGCAGCCGGGCTTCGGGGTATCAGCCCCAGCATTTT.

This clonotype was seen more than once but under ten times. The chain employs TRBV24-1 and TRBJ1-5; D ambiguous. The CDR3 is 15 amino acids. V was pared by 5 bases and J by 5 bases, with 15 bases between. Germline V gives CDR1 KGHDR, CDR2 SFDVKD. The CDR3 DNA is TGTGCCACCAGTGGACGGGGTAGATCGGATCAGCCCCAGCATTTT. This encodes CATSGRGRSDQPQHF.

J is TRBJ1-1 and V is TRBV6-5; D is perhaps TRBD1 (5 bases). This CDR3 comprises 15 residues. The V end lost 2 bases, the J end lost 5 bases, and 15 bases lay between the germline ends. The germline gives CDR1 MNHEY, CDR2 SVGAGI. The CDR3 is CASSYGGVKGTEAFF. DNA for the CDR3: TGTGCCAGCAGTTACGGCGGGGTAAAGGGGACTGAAGCTTTCTTT.

The rearrangement links TRBV6-6 to TRBJ2-5, with D tentatively TRBD2 (5 bases). Trimming shortened V by 6 bases and J by 5 bases, and 13 bases separated the two germline ends. The CDR3 covers 13 residues. Germline loops: CDR1 MNHNY, CDR2 SVGAGI (reference sequence). CDR3 in amino acids: CASRSGLAETQYF. The CDR3 bases are TGTGCCAGCAGGTCCGGGTTAGCGGAGACCCAGTACTTC.

This clonotype was counted only a few times. V and J are TRBV9 and TRBJ2-5; 10 bases agree with TRBD1. From germline, CDR1 is SGDLS and CDR2 YYNGEE. V shed 3 bases and J 5 bases; nucleotides not matched to a gene: 13. The CDR3 sequence is 17 residues long. The CDR3 DNA is TGTGCCAGCAGCGCGAAGGCCTGGGACAGGGGACCTGAGACCCAGTACTTC. Protein product: CASSAKAWDRGPETQYF.

This clonotype was seen a few times. This sequence joins TRBV5-1 and TRBJ1-1; 8 bases line up with TRBD1. The CDR3 loop spans 17 amino acids. The junction had 10 bases not matched to a gene; V was cut back by 1 base and J by 2 bases. Germline values: CDR1 SGHRS, CDR2 YFSETQ. The CDR3 nucleotides are TGCGCCAGCAGCTTGAGGGGTTGGACAGGGAAAAACACTGAAGCTTTCTTT. Protein product: CASSLRGWTGKNTEAFF.

This chain connects TRBV2 to TRBJ2-3, with 10 bases matching TRBD2. Germline V lookup: CDR1 SNHLY, CDR2 FYNNEI. V was clipped by 9 bases and J by 4 bases; unmatched bases: 1. This CDR3 region has 12 residues. CDR3 protein: CARGLAPDTQYF. CDR3 nucleotide sequence: TGTGCCAGGGGACTAGCGCCAGATACGCAGTATTTT.

This clonotype was found many times. CDR3 amino acids: CASSQDAGGHSTDTQYF. The CDR3 region has the DNA TGTGCCAGCAGCCAAGACGCGGGGGGCCACTCCACAGATACGCAGTATTTT. The genes are TRBV3-1 and TRBJ2-3; 8 bases align to TRBD2. Unmatched junction bases numbered 7, after V lost 0 bases and J lost 2 bases. CDR3 length equals 17 residues. CDR1 LGHDT and CDR2 YNNKEL come from the germline V gene (reference sequence).

This clonotype was counted a few times. The chain recombines TRBV7-2 with TRBJ2-3; 10 nucleotides match TRBD2. This CDR3 contains 16 residues. The germline V gene has CDR1 SGHTA and CDR2 FQGNSA. Trimming took 5 bases from V and 3 from J; bases not matched to a gene: 8. The CDR3: CASSRTSGVGTDTQYF. For the CDR3, the DNA is TGTGCCAGCAGCCGTACTAGCGGGGTGGGGACAGATACGCAGTATTTT. Looking up the rest from reference TRBV7-2 and TRBJ2-3 gives the full variable domain: GAGVSQSPSNKVTEKGKDVELRCDPISGHTALYWYRQSLGQGLEFLIYFQGNSAPDKSGLPSDRFSAERTGGSVSTLTIQRTQQEDSAVYLCASSRTSGVGTDTQYFGPGTRLTVL.

In nucleotides, the CDR3 is TGTGCCAGCAGGTTAGCGGGAGGCTTCAATGAGCAGTTCTTC. Its translation: CASRLAGGFNEQFF. The V call is TRBV27, the J call TRBJ2-1; 10 nucleotides line up with TRBD2. The CDR3 spans 14 residues. V trimming: 6 bases; J trimming: 6 bases; junction bases outside the gene matches: 5. Germline values: CDR1 MNHEY, CDR2 SMNVEV (reference sequence).

This clonotype was observed a few times. The V call is TRBV7-9, the J call TRBJ2-7, with D possibly being TRBD1 (5 bases). Trimming shortened V by 2 bases and J by 7 bases, and 9 bases separated the two germline ends. This CDR3 has 12 residues. Germline lookup yields CDR1 SEHNR and CDR2 FQNEAQ (reference sequence). The CDR3 nucleotides are TGTGCCAGCAGCTTAAGGGGTAGGGAGCAGTACTTC. Residues: CASSLRGREQYF.

This clonotype was observed many times. The chain employs TRBV28 and TRBJ1-5; 9 nucleotides agree with TRBD1. This CDR3 is built from 16 residues. V gave up 4 bases and J gave up 2 bases; unmatched junction bases: 6. From germline, CDR1 is MDHEN and CDR2 SYDVKM. CDR3 sequence (DNA): TGTGCCAGCAGTTCAATGCGGGACAGGGGCAATCAGCCCCAGCATTTT. Its translation is CASSSMRDRGNQPQHF.

The V gene is TRBV4-3, the J gene TRBJ2-1, with 9 bases aligning to TRBD2. The germline gives CDR1 LGHNA, CDR2 YSLEER. This CDR3 region has 17 residues. V shed 2 bases, J shed 0 bases, and the junction held 5 bases outside the gene matches. The CDR3 coding sequence is TGCGCCAGCAGCCAAAGCTCTAGCGGGGCCTCCTACAATGAGCAGTTCTTC. Translated, it gives CASSQSSSGASYNEQFF.

This rearrangement joins TRBV7-8 to TRBJ1-4; D might be TRBD1 (6 bases). V lost 7 bases, J lost 6 bases, and 12 bases lay in between. The CDR3 runs to 13 residues. CDR1 is SGHVS and CDR2 is FQNEAQ in the germline V gene. CDR3 loop: CASTRGGDEKLFF. The CDR3 nucleotides read TGTGCCAGCACCCGAGGGGGGGATGAAAAACTGTTTTTT.

Remarks on this clonotype: This may be a read error: a much more frequent sequence differs by one nucleotide. This sequence joins TRBV20-1 and TRBJ1-6; 8 bases map to TRBD1. The germline gives CDR1 DFQATT, CDR2 SNEGSKA (reference sequence). The CDR3 loop spans 16 amino acids. CDR3 in amino acids: CCAKLPRQGRDSPLHF. CDR3 nucleotides: TGCTGTGCTAAACTACCCCGACAGGGGAGGGATTCACCCCTCCACTTT.

This clonotype turned up a few times. The genes are TRBV30 and TRBJ1-5; D is perhaps TRBD1 (5 bases). V lost 1 base, J lost 3 bases, and 10 bases lay in between. Germline values: CDR1 GTSNPN, CDR2 SVGIG (reference sequence). This CDR3 comprises 14 residues. CDR3 sequence: CAWSGDGDNQPQHF. Here the CDR3 DNA reads TGTGCCTGGAGTGGGGACGGAGACAATCAGCCCCAGCATTTT.

The chain is built from TRBV20-1 and TRBJ1-5; 10 nucleotides match TRBD1. The CDR3 runs to 14 residues. Germline assignment: CDR1 DFQATT and CDR2 SNEGSKA (reference sequence). V lost 5 bases and J lost 7; bases outside the gene matches: 8. The CDR3 bases are TGCAGTGCTCCAGACCGGGACAGGGGCCAGCCCCAGCATTTT. Translating it yields CSAPDRDRGQPQHF.

This clonotype has at least ten counts. This rearrangement joins TRBV5-6 to TRBJ2-7, with D unclear. Germline values: CDR1 SGHDT, CDR2 YYEEEE. The CDR3 extends over 13 amino acids. Trimming took off 0 bases at V and 6 bases at J, with 10 bases between the two ends. CDR3 in amino acids: CASSLVFGSEQYF. The CDR3 DNA reads as TGTGCCAGCAGCTTGGTCTTCGGATCCGAGCAGTACTTC.

Regarding this clonotype: Just one base apart from a much larger clone, this may be a read error. The chain joins TRBV28 to TRBJ2-7; 7 bases are shared with TRBD1. V dropped 5 bases and J dropped 2; count of bases not matched to a gene: 6. Germline CDR1 reads MDHEN; CDR2 reads SYDVKM. The CDR3 has 14 amino acids. The CDR3 sequence is CASSAYRGPYEQYF. CDR3 coding DNA: TGTGCCAGCAGTGCCTACAGGGGCCCCTACGAGCAGTACTTC.

Many counts were recorded for this clonotype. The V call is TRBV5-6, the J call TRBJ2-1, with 7 bases identical to TRBD2. Unmatched junction bases numbered 5, after V lost 2 bases and J lost 6 bases. CDR1 is SGHDT and CDR2 is YYEEEE in the germline V gene. The CDR3 sequence is 14 residues long. CDR3 residues: CASSFTSVGNEQFF. DNA of the CDR3: TGTGCCAGCAGCTTTACTAGCGTAGGCAATGAGCAGTTCTTC.

This clonotype came up a few times. This chain links TRBV7-8 with TRBJ2-3, with 11 positions matching TRBD2. There are 17 residues in the CDR3. The ends lost 3 bases at V and 3 bases at J; junction bases unmatched: 8. Looked up from germline, CDR1 is SGHVS and CDR2 is FQNEAQ. As DNA, the CDR3 is TGTGCCAGCAGCTTTAGGGGGGGGACTAGCGGAACAGATACGCAGTATTTT. This codes for CASSFRGGTSGTDTQYF.

This clonotype was seen only a few times. J is TRBJ2-1 and V is TRBV27; maybe TRBD1 (6 bases). Germline lookup yields CDR1 MNHEY and CDR2 SMNVEV (reference sequence). Trimming took off 5 bases at V and 1 base at J, with 18 bases between the two ends. The CDR3 extends over 17 amino acids. CDR3 in amino acids: CASSPARTDFSYNEQFF. The CDR3 nucleotides are TGTGCCAGCAGTCCCGCCCGGACAGATTTTTCCTACAATGAGCAGTTCTTC.

The CDR3 DNA reads as TGTGCCAGCAGCTTAGCAGTGGAAAAACTGTTTTTT. It translates to CASSLAVEKLFF. The gene calls are TRBV7-9 and TRBJ1-4; D unclear. Trimming took off 0 bases at V and 8 bases at J, with 4 bases between the two ends. Germline CDR1 reads SEHNR; CDR2 reads FQNEAQ (reference sequence). The CDR3 is 12 amino acids.

This clonotype was observed a few times. Sequence at one end of the junction differs from germline and may be a read error. This chain connects TRBV15 to TRBJ1-5; TRBD1 matches 8 bases. CDR1 is LNHNV and CDR2 is YYDKDF in the germline V gene (reference sequence). The CDR3 covers 14 residues. CDR3: CATSRGREFQPQHF. CDR3 bases: TGTGCCACGAGCAGGGGGCGCGAATTTCAGCCCCAGCATTTT.

The CDR3 DNA sequence: TGTGCCAGCAGCCACCGGGACAACTCTGGAAACACCATATATTTT. This gives the protein CASSHRDNSGNTIYF. The rearrangement uses TRBV7-8 and TRBJ1-3; the D gene is possibly TRBD1 (6 bases). There are 15 residues in the CDR3. The V and J ends lost 5 bases and 0 bases respectively, with 11 bases between them. The germline V gene encodes CDR1 SGHVS and CDR2 FQNEAQ.

There are many counts of this clonotype. The chain recombines TRBV5-6 with TRBJ1-4; 10 bases line up with TRBD1. The V gene end was trimmed by 3 bases and the J gene end by 5 bases; junction bases not matched to a gene: 7. The CDR3 is made up of 16 amino acids. Per germline, CDR1 SGHDT and CDR2 YYEEEE. CDR3 in amino acids: CASSSGQGLRNEKLFF. The CDR3 DNA sequence: TGTGCCAGCAGCTCGGGACAGGGGCTGCGGAATGAAAAACTGTTTTTT.

CDR3 nucleotides: TGTGCCAGCAGCCCTATCCGGGCCCAGCAGTTCTTC. Translating gives CASSPIRAQQFF. The chain uses TRBV6-2 or TRBV6-3 and TRBJ2-1, with D unclear. V lost 6 bases and J 11 bases, leaving 14 bases between the germline ends. This CDR3 region has 12 residues. Germline V gene sequence: CDR1 MNHEY, CDR2 SVGEGT.

The J gene is TRBJ2-5, the V gene TRBV7-9, with TRBD2 matching 7 bases. The CDR3 is 15 residues long. J gave up 5 bases and V 1 base, and 7 bases lay outside the gene matches. Looked up from germline, CDR1 is SEHNR and CDR2 is FQNEAQ (reference sequence). This CDR3 reads CASSLVGTKAETQYF. DNA for the CDR3: TGTGCCAGCAGCTTAGTCGGGACTAAGGCGGAGACCCAGTACTTC. Variable domain in full (rest from reference TRBV7-9 and TRBJ2-5): DTGVSQNPRHKITKRGQNVTFRCDPISEHNRLYWYRQTLGQGPEFLTYFQNEAQLEKSRLLSDRFSAERPKGSFSTLEIQRTEQGDSAMYLCASSLVGTKAETQYFGPGTRLLVL.

This CDR3 is CASSDMAYNEQFF. DNA of the CDR3: TGTGCCAGCAGTGATATGGCGTACAATGAGCAGTTCTTC. V is TRBV2 and J is TRBJ2-1; the D is unclear. Trimming stripped 3 bases from V and 4 bases from J, with 7 bases between. CDR1 is SNHLY and CDR2 is FYNNEI in the germline V gene. CDR3 size: 13 residues.